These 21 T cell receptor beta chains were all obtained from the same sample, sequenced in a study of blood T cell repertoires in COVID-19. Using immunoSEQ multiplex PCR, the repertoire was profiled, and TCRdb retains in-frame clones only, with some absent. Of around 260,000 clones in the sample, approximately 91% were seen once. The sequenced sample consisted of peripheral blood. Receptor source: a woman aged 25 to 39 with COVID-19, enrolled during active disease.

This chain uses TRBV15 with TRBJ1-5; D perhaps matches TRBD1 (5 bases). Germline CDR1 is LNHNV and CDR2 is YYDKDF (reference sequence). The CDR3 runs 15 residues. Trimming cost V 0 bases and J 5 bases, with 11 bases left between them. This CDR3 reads CATSREGGKYQPQHF. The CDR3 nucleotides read TGTGCCACCAGCAGAGAGGGGGGGAAGTATCAGCCCCAGCATTTT.

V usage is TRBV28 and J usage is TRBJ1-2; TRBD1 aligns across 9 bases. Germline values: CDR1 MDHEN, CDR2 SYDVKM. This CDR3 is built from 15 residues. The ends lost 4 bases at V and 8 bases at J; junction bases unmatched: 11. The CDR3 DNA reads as TGTGCCAGCAGTTCCCCCTCGACAGGGGGAGGAGGCTACACCTTC. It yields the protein CASSSPSTGGGGYTF.

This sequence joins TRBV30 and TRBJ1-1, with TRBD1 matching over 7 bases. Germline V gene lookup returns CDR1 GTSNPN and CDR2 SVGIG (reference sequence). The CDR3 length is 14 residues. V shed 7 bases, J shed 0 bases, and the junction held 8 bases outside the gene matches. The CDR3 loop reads CAFKLTGLNTEAFF. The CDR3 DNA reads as TGTGCCTTCAAACTGACAGGGCTGAACACTGAAGCTTTCTTT.

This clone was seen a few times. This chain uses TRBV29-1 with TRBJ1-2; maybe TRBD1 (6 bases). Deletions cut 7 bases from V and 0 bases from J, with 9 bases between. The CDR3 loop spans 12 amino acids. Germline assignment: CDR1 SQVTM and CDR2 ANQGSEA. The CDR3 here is CSGGGANYGYTF. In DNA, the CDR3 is TGCAGCGGGGGGGGCGCTAACTATGGCTACACCTTC.

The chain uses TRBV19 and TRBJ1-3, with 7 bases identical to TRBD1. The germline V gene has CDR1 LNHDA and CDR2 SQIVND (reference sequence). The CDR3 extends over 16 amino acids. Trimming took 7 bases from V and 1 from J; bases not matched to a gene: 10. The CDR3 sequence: CASTRGRGSSGNTIYF. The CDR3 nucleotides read TGTGCCAGTACTAGGGGCAGGGGGTCTTCTGGAAACACCATATATTTT.

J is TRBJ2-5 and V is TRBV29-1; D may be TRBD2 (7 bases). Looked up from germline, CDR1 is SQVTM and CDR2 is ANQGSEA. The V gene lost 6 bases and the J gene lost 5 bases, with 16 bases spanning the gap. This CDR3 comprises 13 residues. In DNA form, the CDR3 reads TGCAGCGTCCTAGGGGGGGGCAGGGAGACCCAGTACTTC. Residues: CSVLGGGRETQYF.

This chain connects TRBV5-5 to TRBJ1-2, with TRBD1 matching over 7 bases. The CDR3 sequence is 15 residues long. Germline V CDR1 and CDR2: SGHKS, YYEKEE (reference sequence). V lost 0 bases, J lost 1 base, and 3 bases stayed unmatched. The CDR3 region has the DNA TGTGCCAGCAGCTTGGATCAGGGGGGTAACTATGGCTACACCTTC. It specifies CASSLDQGGNYGYTF.

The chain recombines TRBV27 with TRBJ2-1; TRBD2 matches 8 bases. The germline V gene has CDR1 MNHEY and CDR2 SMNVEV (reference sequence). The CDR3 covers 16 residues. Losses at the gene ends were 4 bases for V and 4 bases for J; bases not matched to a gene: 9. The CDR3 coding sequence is TGTGCCAGCAGTTCGATTACTAGCGGCCTTTACAATGAGCAGTTCTTC. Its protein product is CASSSITSGLYNEQFF.

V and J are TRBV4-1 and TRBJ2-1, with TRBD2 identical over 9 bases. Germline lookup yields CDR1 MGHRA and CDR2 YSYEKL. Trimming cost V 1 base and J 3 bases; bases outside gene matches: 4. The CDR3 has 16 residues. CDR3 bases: TGCGCCAGCAGCCAAGTAACTAGCGGGTTCTACAATGAGCAGTTCTTC. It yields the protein CASSQVTSGFYNEQFF.

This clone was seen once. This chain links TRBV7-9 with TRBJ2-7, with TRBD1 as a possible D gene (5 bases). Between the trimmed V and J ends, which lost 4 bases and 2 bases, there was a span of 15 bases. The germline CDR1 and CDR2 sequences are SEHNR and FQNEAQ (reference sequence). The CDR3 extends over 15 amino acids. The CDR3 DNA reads TGTGCCAGCAGCTGGGGCAGCCCACTACCCTACGAGCAGTACTTC. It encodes CASSWGSPLPYEQYF.

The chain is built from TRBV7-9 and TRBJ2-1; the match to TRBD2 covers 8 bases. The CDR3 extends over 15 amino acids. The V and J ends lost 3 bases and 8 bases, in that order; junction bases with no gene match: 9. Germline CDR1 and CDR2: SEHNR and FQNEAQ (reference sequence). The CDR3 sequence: CASSLVAGPLDEQFF. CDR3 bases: TGTGCCAGCAGCTTGGTAGCGGGGCCCCTTGATGAGCAGTTCTTC.

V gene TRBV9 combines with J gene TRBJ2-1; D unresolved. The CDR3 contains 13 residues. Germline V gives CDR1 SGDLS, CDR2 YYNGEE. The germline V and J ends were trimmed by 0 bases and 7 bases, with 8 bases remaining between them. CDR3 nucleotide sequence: TGTGCCAGCAGCGTAGAACTCGGGAATGAGCAGTTCTTC. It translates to CASSVELGNEQFF.

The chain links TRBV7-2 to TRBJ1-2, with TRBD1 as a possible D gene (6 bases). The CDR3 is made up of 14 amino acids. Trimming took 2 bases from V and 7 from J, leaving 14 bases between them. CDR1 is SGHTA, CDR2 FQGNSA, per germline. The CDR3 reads CASSLHQGQGGYTF. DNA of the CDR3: TGTGCCAGCAGCTTACACCAGGGGCAGGGTGGCTACACCTTC.

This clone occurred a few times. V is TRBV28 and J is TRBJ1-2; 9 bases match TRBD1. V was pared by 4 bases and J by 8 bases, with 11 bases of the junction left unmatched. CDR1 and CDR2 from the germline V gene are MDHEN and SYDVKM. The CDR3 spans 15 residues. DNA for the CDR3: TGTGCCAGCAGTTGGTCGGACAGGGGAGGGTTGGGCTACACCTTC. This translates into CASSWSDRGGLGYTF.

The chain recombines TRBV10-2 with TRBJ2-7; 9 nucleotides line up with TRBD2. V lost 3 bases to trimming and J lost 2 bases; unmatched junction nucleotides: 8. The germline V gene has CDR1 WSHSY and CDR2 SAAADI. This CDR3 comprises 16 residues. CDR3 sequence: CASSDHASGTPYEQYF. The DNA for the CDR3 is TGCGCCAGCAGTGATCACGCTAGCGGGACCCCCTACGAGCAGTACTTC.

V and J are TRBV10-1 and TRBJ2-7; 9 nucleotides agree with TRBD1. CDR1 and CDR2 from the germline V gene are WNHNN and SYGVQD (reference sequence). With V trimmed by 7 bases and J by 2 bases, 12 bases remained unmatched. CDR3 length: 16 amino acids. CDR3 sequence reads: CASIGQGRYITYEQYF. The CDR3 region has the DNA TGCGCCAGCATAGGACAGGGGAGGTATATCACCTACGAGCAGTACTTC.

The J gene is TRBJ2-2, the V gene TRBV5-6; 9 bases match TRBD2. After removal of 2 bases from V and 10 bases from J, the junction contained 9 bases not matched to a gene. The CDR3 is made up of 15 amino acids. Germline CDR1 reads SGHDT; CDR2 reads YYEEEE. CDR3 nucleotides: TGTGCCAGCAGCTTTATAGCGGGAGCCAGCGTGGAGCTGTTTTTT. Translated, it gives CASSFIAGASVELFF.

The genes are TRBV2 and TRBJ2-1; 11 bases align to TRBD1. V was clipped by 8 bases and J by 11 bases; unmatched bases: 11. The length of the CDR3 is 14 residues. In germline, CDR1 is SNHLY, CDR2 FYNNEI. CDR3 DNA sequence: TGTGCCAGCCGTCCGGGACAGGGGGGGTGGCAGCAGTTCTTC. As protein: CASRPGQGGWQQFF. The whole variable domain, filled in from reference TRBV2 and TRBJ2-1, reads EPEVTQTPSHQVTQMGQEVILRCVPISNHLYFYWYRQILGQKVEFLVSFYNNEISEKSEIFDDQFSVERPDGSNFTLKIRSTKLEDSAMYFCASRPGQGGWQQFFGPGTRLTVL.

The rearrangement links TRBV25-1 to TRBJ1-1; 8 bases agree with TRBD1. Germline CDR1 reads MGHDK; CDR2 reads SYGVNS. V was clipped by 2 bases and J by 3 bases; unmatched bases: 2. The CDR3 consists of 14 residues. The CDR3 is CASSETGGYTEAFF. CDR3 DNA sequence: TGTGCCAGCAGTGAAACAGGGGGTTACACTGAAGCTTTCTTT.

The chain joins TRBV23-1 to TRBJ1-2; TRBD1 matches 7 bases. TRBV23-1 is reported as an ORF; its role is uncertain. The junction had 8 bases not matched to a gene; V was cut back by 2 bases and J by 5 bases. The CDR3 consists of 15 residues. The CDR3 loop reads CASSQRQGFVYGYTF. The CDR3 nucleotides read TGCGCCAGCAGTCAACGACAGGGTTTTGTGTATGGCTACACCTTC.

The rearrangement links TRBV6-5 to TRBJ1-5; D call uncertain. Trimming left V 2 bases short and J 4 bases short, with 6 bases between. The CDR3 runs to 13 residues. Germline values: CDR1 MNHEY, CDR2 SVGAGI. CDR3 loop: CASSYSRNQPQHF. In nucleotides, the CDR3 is TGTGCCAGCAGTTACAGCAGGAATCAGCCCCAGCATTTT.